This T cell receptor (beta chain) was identified in a study of blood T cells in healthy people across ages. This clonotype was detected a few times. The germline V and J ends were trimmed by 1 base and 6 bases, with 9 bases remaining between them. The CDR3 loop spans 13 amino acids. Germline values: CDR1 SGDLS, CDR2 YYNGEE. Alongside a J-beta primer mix, a sample-barcoded 5' primer served in a second PCR lasting 7 to 11 cycles. MiXCR, run by TCRdb on the 5' RACE reads, gives a single entry per CDR3 protein. Among 1.5 million to 2 million distinct CDR3 sequences, about 35% were seen once, and the ten largest hold around 11%.

The clonotype originates from a woman in her 30s in good health. V and J are TRBV9 and TRBJ2-3, with no clear D. The sequenced material came from blood. In nucleotides, the CDR3 is TGTGCCAGCAGCGTAAAGTTCTCGGATACGCAGTATTTT. Encoded protein: CASSVKFSDTQYF.